This T cell receptor beta chain appears in the sequencing data of a study of T cell repertoires in cytomegalovirus infection. About the study: Signatures in public TCR beta sequences pointed to both CMV infection and matching HLA type.

TCRdb re-derived calls from the reads in MiXCR, one entry per CDR3 protein. This sample has under 600,000 distinct CDR3 sequences, with more than 15% found just once. Notes on the study in general: What dominated the ex vivo response were HLA-C-restricted CMV-specific TCR beta clonotypes. Summed frequency of shared TCR beta families picked out CMV carriers who also had the relevant HLA.

A word on this clonotype: What it binds is unknown.

The source material was CD8+ T cells from PBMCs. The TCR comes from a human donor in good health (CMV status not recorded). Some clones in this sample may be carry-over from other donors' samples.

The CDR3 sequence is CASLEVTNEQFF. In DNA form, the CDR3 reads TGTGCCAGCCTTGAGGTTACGAATGAGCAGTTCTTC. The chain recombines TRBV2 with TRBJ2-1; no clear D. The CDR3 spans 12 residues. The germline V gene encodes CDR1 SNHLY and CDR2 FYNNEI. Deletions cut 8 bases from V and 7 bases from J, with 12 bases between.